The T cell receptor (beta chain) under discussion was sequenced for a study of chemoradiotherapy in HPV16-positive cancers. The overall study: Functional T-cell assays on a couple of HPV16-positive patients' cells defined candidate HPV-specific clones and common TCR motifs. Findings and caveats of the study: Candidate HPV-specific clones and E7-related TCR motifs grew in tumor during treatment. The functional HPV-specific definition rests on just a couple of HPV16-positive patients.

Using immunoSEQ multiplex PCR, the repertoire was profiled, and TCRdb retains in-frame clones only, with some absent. The sample consists of around 4,500 clones, roughly 89% of them appearing once. Germline CDR1 and CDR2: SGHRS and YFSETQ. V was clipped by 0 bases and J by 6 bases; unmatched bases: 5. This CDR3 comprises 15 residues. A note on this clone: Its antigen is undetermined.

The chain links TRBV5-1 to TRBJ1-2, with 10 bases fitting TRBD1. The source material was tumor tissue, sampled from a patient who underwent chemoradiotherapy. The sequence came from a human donor with HPV-associated anogenital cancer. The CDR3 sequence is CASSLAGTGVNGYTF. In nucleotides, the CDR3 is TGCGCCAGCAGCTTGGCAGGGACAGGGGTTAATGGCTACACCTTC.